A single sample gave rise to the 5 T cell receptor beta chains below, sequenced in a study of blood T cell repertoires in COVID-19. This table comes from immunoSEQ multiplex PCR, and its TCRdb copy is limited to in-frame clones, with some not included. The table includes around 300,000 clones, about nine tenths detected once. Sequenced material: peripheral blood. These receptors came from a man aged 50 to 60 with acute or convalescent COVID-19.

The V gene is TRBV29-1, the J gene TRBJ2-5; 11 bases agree with TRBD2. V lost 1 base and J lost 5; bases outside the gene matches: 6. Germline CDR1 reads SQVTM; CDR2 reads ANQGSEA. This CDR3 has 15 residues. This chain's CDR3 is CSVEGSSGGPETQYF. CDR3 DNA: TGCAGCGTTGAAGGGTCTAGCGGGGGGCCGGAGACCCAGTACTTC.

The chain couples TRBV3-1 (or the pseudogene TRBV3-2) to TRBJ2-1; 7 bases agree with TRBD2. This CDR3 is 16 amino acids long. The J segment lost 2 bases and the V segment lost 7 bases, leaving 11 bases of the junction unmatched. The germline V gene has CDR1 LGHDT and CDR2 YNNKEL (reference sequence). The CDR3 DNA reads as TGTGCCAGCATCAGATCTGGAGCGGGGCCCTACAATGAGCAGTTCTTC. Residues: CASIRSGAGPYNEQFF.

The chain joins TRBV28 to TRBJ1-2; TRBD1 matches 7 bases. The CDR3 is 14 amino acids. Germline CDR1 MDHEN, CDR2 SYDVKM. Trimming removed 11 bases from V and 3 bases from J; junction bases left unmatched: 12. CDR3 sequence (DNA): TGTGCCCTCAGGGGGGAAGGGTTCGACTATGGCTACACCTTC. Translated, it gives CALRGEGFDYGYTF.

V usage is TRBV7-3 and J usage is TRBJ2-5; 8 bases agree with TRBD2. Germline V CDR1 and CDR2: SGHTA, FQGTGA. Losses at the gene ends were 5 bases for V and 5 bases for J; bases not matched to a gene: 13. The CDR3 covers 16 residues. CDR3 DNA: TGTGCCAGCAGCGTCCTGGGGCGGGGGGCCGGCGAGACCCAGTACTTC. Translating gives CASSVLGRGAGETQYF.

This chain joins TRBV12-5 and TRBJ1-1, with D possibly TRBD1 on 6 matching bases. V gave up 1 base and J gave up 9 bases, with 9 bases separating them. Germline assignment: CDR1 LGHNT and CDR2 FRNRAP. This CDR3 contains 12 residues. The CDR3 loop is CASGLGGLQAFF. The CDR3 DNA follows: TGTGCTAGTGGTTTGGGGGGGCTTCAAGCTTTCTTT.